This entry features one TCR beta chain sequence. Seattle-derived patients entered the study during active infection and were followed longitudinally. The sample belongs to a study of blood T cell repertoires in COVID-19. Study-level background: The United States, Italy and Spain were the sources of the acute and convalescent COVID-19 samples. In each case, the material was cDNA or gDNA derived from T cells, B-cell-depleted T cells, or PBMCs.

This CDR3 is built from 16 residues. V lost 1 base to trimming and J lost 1 base, with 10 bases between them. Germline CDR1 reads SGHVS; CDR2 reads FQNEAQ. Sequencing was performed with immunoSEQ multiplex PCR; in TCRdb, only in-frame clones are kept and a portion is missing. This sample has approximately 89,000 clones, with 65% to 85% found just once. The chain recombines TRBV7-8 with TRBJ1-4, with D possibly TRBD1 on 6 matching bases. The TCR sequence derives from a man aged 65 to 79 with COVID-19, enrolled during active disease. The specimen sequenced was peripheral blood. CDR3 DNA: TGTGCCAGCAGCTTAGAGATCAGGGGAACTAATGAAAAACTGTTTTTT. Its translation is CASSLEIRGTNEKLFF. The full variable domain, in which reference TRBV7-8 and TRBJ1-4 provide the parts outside the CDR3, is GAGVSQSPRYKVAKRGQDVALRCDPISGHVSLFWYQQALGQGPEFLTYFQNEAQLDKSGLPSDRFFAERPEGSVSTLKIQRTQQEDSAVYLCASSLEIRGTNEKLFFGSGTQLSVL.